These T cell receptor beta chains were read from a single sample in a study of neurological immune-mediated disorders. TCRdb fed the 5' RACE reads into MiXCR, producing one record per CDR3 protein. The table lists tens of thousands of distinct CDR3 sequences, 13% of them singletons. Sequenced sample: PBMCs. All receptors come from a young man in good health. CDR3s include the opening cysteine and the closing phenylalanine or tryptophan. D genes are given only for firm matches. Some rows have no size entry. The others give once, few or many, or a class for an expanded clone.

>TRBV5-1|many|TRBJ2-1|-
CASSLDGDSYNEQFF
TGCGCCAGCAGCTTGGACGGGGACTCCTACAATGAGCAGTTCTTC
>TRBV5-1|-|TRBJ2-7|TRBD2
CASSLVGTSGSYEQYF
TGCGCCAGCAGCTTGGTTGGGACTAGCGGATCCTACGAGCAGTACTTC
>TRBV5-1|-|TRBJ2-7|-
CASSLGQSYEQYF
TGCGCCAGCAGCCTAGGACAGTCCTACGAGCAGTACTTC
>TRBV6-2/TRBV6-3|many|TRBJ2-1|-
CASSYSMGVGGAKNNEQFF
TGTGCCAGCAGTTACTCGATGGGGGTTGGGGGAGCCAAAAACAATGAGCAGTTCTTC
>TRBV12-3/TRBV12-4|many|TRBJ2-1|TRBD2
CASRLSGIGNEQFF
TGTGCCAGCAGACTAAGCGGGATTGGCAATGAGCAGTTCTTC
>TRBV20-1|-|TRBJ2-1|TRBD2
CSARDYPSGSGGEQFF
TGCAGTGCTAGAGATTATCCTAGCGGGAGTGGCGGTGAGCAGTTCTTC
>TRBV2|many|TRBJ2-4|-
CASATSLTDKLAKNIQYF
TGTGCCAGCGCGACCTCCCTGACAGATAAACTAGCCAAAAACATTCAGTACTTC
>TRBV2|many|TRBJ2-7|-
CASSLTYREKSYEQYF
TGTGCCAGCAGCCTCACTTACAGGGAAAAGTCCTACGAGCAGTACTTC
>TRBV9|-|TRBJ1-1|TRBD1
CGSSVSPGQVTEAFF
TGTGGCAGCAGCGTATCACCGGGACAGGTTACTGAAGCTTTCTTT
>TRBV18|many|TRBJ2-1|TRBD1
CASSPQQGSYNEQFF
TGTGCCAGCTCACCCCAACAGGGGTCCTACAATGAGCAGTTCTTC
>TRBV7-2|many|TRBJ1-1|-
CASSIHIEAFF
TGTGCCAGCAGCATACATATTGAAGCTTTCTTT
>TRBV4-1|many|TRBJ1-1|-
CASSQEGGGPRGTEAFF
TGCGCCAGCAGCCAAGAAGGGGGGGGTCCCAGGGGCACTGAAGCTTTCTTT
>TRBV5-1|many|TRBJ2-5|-
CASSKANLQETQYF
TGCGCCAGCAGCAAGGCTAATTTACAAGAGACCCAGTACTTC
>TRBV28|many|TRBJ1-2|-
CASSSGLNYGYTF
TGTGCCAGCAGTTCGGGGCTAAACTATGGCTACACCTTC
>TRBV6-6|-|TRBJ2-3|-
CASRDTGEQYF
TGTGCCAGCAGGGACACCGGGGAGCAGTATTTT
>TRBV2|many|TRBJ1-1|-
CARRGTEAFF
TGTGCCAGGAGAGGTACTGAAGCTTTCTTT
>TRBV7-9|-|TRBJ1-1|-
CASSPWPVNTEAFF
TGTGCCAGCAGCCCCTGGCCGGTGAACACTGAAGCTTTCTTT
>TRBV12-3/TRBV12-4|many|TRBJ2-7|-
CASSLDSGSEQYF
TGTGCCAGCAGTTTAGATTCGGGTTCGGAGCAGTACTTC
>TRBV20-1|-|TRBJ1-2|-
CSARDHIGSNYGYTF
TGCAGTGCTAGGGACCACATTGGATCTAACTATGGCTACACCTTC
>TRBV5-1|-|TRBJ2-1|-
CASRLIRDEQFF
TGCGCCAGTCGGTTGATACGCGATGAGCAGTTCTTC
>TRBV3-1|many|TRBJ2-1|TRBD2
CASRQKGGSGRGEQFF
TGTGCCAGCAGACAAAAGGGCGGGAGTGGGAGGGGTGAGCAGTTCTTC
>TRBV12-3/TRBV12-4|many|TRBJ2-5|-
CASSFTWGETQYF
TGTGCCAGCAGTTTTACCTGGGGAGAGACCCAGTACTTC
>TRBV5-1|few|TRBJ2-1|TRBD2
CASSLQLAGPYNEQFF
TGCGCCAGCAGCTTGCAACTAGCGGGGCCATACAATGAGCAGTTCTTC
>TRBV20-1|-|TRBJ1-1|-
CSARGGSKATHPAEAFF
TGCAGTGCTAGAGGGGGTTCGAAGGCAACCCACCCAGCGGAAGCTTTCTTT
>TRBV7-8|many|TRBJ2-3|-
CASSLATGDVSDTQYF
TGTGCCAGCAGCTTAGCTACGGGAGACGTATCAGATACGCAGTATTTT
>TRBV29-1|many|TRBJ2-3|-
CSVELPEASTDTQYF
TGCAGCGTTGAACTGCCCGAAGCTAGCACAGATACGCAGTATTTT
>TRBV5-1|many|TRBJ2-3|TRBD1
CASSLVGQVFTDTQYF
TGCGCCAGCAGCTTGGTGGGACAGGTATTCACAGATACGCAGTATTTT
>TRBV27|many|TRBJ2-7|TRBD2
CASSLGLVIGEQYF
TGTGCCAGCAGTTTAGGACTAGTGATAGGCGAGCAGTACTTC
>TRBV7-2|many|TRBJ2-5|TRBD2
CASSSRLAVEETQYF
TGTGCCAGCAGCTCGCGACTAGCGGTCGAAGAGACCCAGTACTTC
>TRBV10-3|many|TRBJ2-1|TRBD2
CAITPTSGLFNEQFF
TGTGCCATCACCCCCACTAGCGGTCTTTTCAATGAGCAGTTCTTC